Reported below is one T cell receptor (beta chain). The target antigen is unknown. This specimen belongs to a study of OX40 agonist ivuxolimab in advanced cancers. Turning to the study itself: Each dose-escalation patient presented with hepatocellular carcinoma, melanoma, renal cell or head and neck cancer. General study results and limits: More expanded clones were found, on average, in CD8+ than in CD4+ T cells. At 0.1 to 3.0 mg/kg and by week 6, clonal expansion occurred in CD4+ and CD8+ blood T cells. Among the nonresponders, some also had low normalized T-cell clonal expansion.

Generated by immunoSEQ multiplex PCR, the TCRdb table keeps only in-frame clones and is missing some. Seen here are 40,000 to 50,000 clones, 86% observed once, and the top ten hold 12%. This receptor was identified in an adult with an advanced solid tumor such as melanoma, head and neck, liver or kidney cancer. The sample here was CD4+ or CD8+ T cells sorted from blood, taken in a trial of the OX40 agonist ivuxolimab.

Written as DNA, the CDR3 is TGTGCCAGCAGCTTAGTGAGCTCAGACCAAGAGACCCAGTACTTC. Its protein product is CASSLVSSDQETQYF. The genes are TRBV7-9 and TRBJ2-5; D remains ambiguous. Germline lookup yields CDR1 SEHNR and CDR2 FQNEAQ (reference sequence). V lost 1 base to trimming and J lost 0 bases, with 9 bases between them. CDR3 size: 15 residues. Variable domain in full (rest from reference TRBV7-9 and TRBJ2-5): DTGVSQNPRHKITKRGQNVTFRCDPISEHNRLYWYRQTLGQGPEFLTYFQNEAQLEKSRLLSDRFSAERPKGSFSTLEIQRTEQGDSAMYLCASSLVSSDQETQYFGPGTRLLVL.